The 12 T cell receptor beta chains in this list originate from one sample, sequenced in a study of blood T cell repertoires in COVID-19. Assay: immunoSEQ multiplex PCR; the TCRdb copy retains only in-frame clones and omits some. The repertoire holds fewer than 70,000 clones, 88% seen once, with about 3% in the top ten. The specimen sequenced was peripheral blood. All receptors derive from a human donor in a cohort sampled during active COVID-19.

The V and J genes are TRBV27 and TRBJ2-5; 9 bases match TRBD2. CDR3 length: 16 amino acids. J gave up 1 base and V 5 bases, and 8 bases lay outside the gene matches. CDR1 and CDR2 (germline): MNHEY, SMNVEV (reference sequence). The CDR3 reads CASSPPSSGAQETQYF. CDR3 nucleotide sequence: TGTGCCAGCAGTCCCCCATCTAGCGGGGCCCAAGAGACCCAGTACTTC.

This chain uses TRBV19 with TRBJ1-1; 10 bases match TRBD1. This CDR3 spans 17 amino acids. Germline loops: CDR1 LNHDA, CDR2 SQIVND (reference sequence). V lost 4 bases, J lost 6 bases, and 14 bases stayed unmatched. CDR3 sequence: CASSTNRDRGLSAEAFF. CDR3 nucleotides: TGTGCCAGTAGTACTAACCGGGACAGGGGATTATCCGCTGAAGCTTTCTTT. The full variable domain, with the rest looked up from reference TRBV19 and TRBJ1-1, is DGGITQSPKYLFRKEGQNVTLSCEQNLNHDAMYWYRQDPGQGLRLIYYSQIVNDFQKGDIAEGYSVSREKKESFPLTVTSAQKNPTAFYLCASSTNRDRGLSAEAFFGQGTRLTVV.

This sequence joins TRBV7-8 and TRBJ2-7; D perhaps matches TRBD2 (6 bases). The length of the CDR3 is 14 residues. The germline CDR1 and CDR2 sequences are SGHVS and FQNEAQ. The V end was cut by 5 bases, the J end by 3 bases, with 14 bases between. The CDR3 DNA reads as TGTGCCAGCAGCCAAGCAACTAGCAGCTACGAGCAGTACTTC. This encodes CASSQATSSYEQYF.

The rearrangement joins TRBV5-1 to TRBJ2-7; tentatively, D is TRBD1 (6 bases). Germline V CDR1 and CDR2: SGHRS, YFSETQ. The CDR3 is 15 amino acids. V lost 4 bases and J lost 0, with 14 bases in between. CDR3 nucleotide sequence: TGCGCCAGCAGCCCCGGGACACAGAGCTCCTACGAGCAGTACTTC. Its protein is CASSPGTQSSYEQYF.

V gene TRBV5-8 combines with J gene TRBJ2-1, with TRBD1 matching 9 bases. CDR1 SGHTS and CDR2 YDEGEE come from the germline V gene. V shed 0 bases, J shed 4 bases, and the junction held 17 bases outside the gene matches. This CDR3 is built from 20 residues. Here the CDR3 reads CASSLALGQGSLVGYNEQFF. In DNA form, the CDR3 reads TGTGCCAGCAGCTTGGCCCTAGGACAGGGGTCATTGGTTGGGTACAATGAGCAGTTCTTC.

The chain carries TRBV11-3 and TRBJ2-1, with TRBD1 matching 8 bases. In germline, CDR1 is SGHNT, CDR2 YENEEA. V was clipped by 5 bases and J by 12 bases; unmatched bases: 9. The CDR3 has 13 residues. Here the CDR3 DNA reads TGTGCCAGCAGCAGGGCGGTCAGGGGGCCGCAGTTCTTC. Translation: CASSRAVRGPQFF.

The chain employs TRBV15 and TRBJ1-4, with TRBD1 matching 9 bases. The CDR3 has 15 residues. J was trimmed by 8 bases and V by 1 base; bases with no gene match: 5. The V gene's germline CDR1 is LNHNV and CDR2 YYDKDF (reference sequence). The CDR3 region is CATSRAPGQGEKLFF. The CDR3 DNA reads TGTGCCACCAGCAGAGCCCCTGGACAGGGGGAAAAACTGTTTTTT.

The chain combines TRBV25-1 with TRBJ1-6; tentatively, D is TRBD1 (6 bases). Trimming took off 3 bases at V and 1 base at J, with 16 bases between the two ends. Germline CDR1 reads MGHDK; CDR2 reads SYGVNS. The CDR3 totals 18 residues. In DNA, the CDR3 is TGTGCCAGCAGTGATTCCCAGGGGTCGAGGTCCTATAATTCACCCCTCCACTTT. Translated: CASSDSQGSRSYNSPLHF.

J is TRBJ1-2 and V is TRBV3-1 (or the pseudogene TRBV3-2), with TRBD1 as a possible D gene (6 bases). This CDR3 region has 15 residues. CDR1 LGHDT and CDR2 YNNKEL come from the germline V gene (reference sequence). V lost 1 base, J lost 4 bases, and 13 bases lay in between. The DNA for the CDR3 is TGTGCCAGCAGCCAAGGTCCAGGGGTTATCTATGGCTACACCTTC. Protein product: CASSQGPGVIYGYTF.

The V call is TRBV7-3, the J call TRBJ2-3; D might be TRBD2 (6 bases). The V gene lost 5 bases and the J gene lost 0 bases, with 12 bases spanning the gap. Germline-derived CDR1 and CDR2 are SGHTA and FQGTGA. There are 15 residues in the CDR3. Here the CDR3 DNA reads TGTGCCAGCAGCCCCCAAGCGGGTAGCACAGATACGCAGTATTTT. This encodes CASSPQAGSTDTQYF.

The chain is built from TRBV5-4 and TRBJ1-1; the match to TRBD1 covers 7 bases. This CDR3 has 16 amino acids. Losses at the gene ends were 6 bases for V and 1 base for J; bases not matched to a gene: 12. Germline V CDR1 and CDR2: SGHNT, YYREEE (reference sequence). This CDR3 is CASTKMVNRGNTEAFF. CDR3 bases: TGTGCCAGCACCAAGATGGTCAACAGGGGGAACACTGAAGCTTTCTTT. Combining the CDR3 with reference TRBV5-4 and TRBJ1-1 gives the whole variable domain ETGVTQSPTHLIKTRGQQVTLRCSSQSGHNTVSWYQQALGQGPQFIFQYYREEENGRGNFPPRFSGLQFPNYSSELNVNALELDDSALYLCASTKMVNRGNTEAFFGQGTRLTVV.

The chain combines TRBV6-5 with TRBJ1-1, with 7 bases aligning to TRBD1. V trimming: 6 bases; J trimming: 11 bases; junction bases outside the gene matches: 15. This CDR3 has 14 amino acids. Looked up from germline, CDR1 is MNHEY and CDR2 is SVGAGI. The CDR3 reads CASSRGQLAGAAFF. The CDR3 DNA sequence: TGTGCCAGCAGCCGGGGACAGCTAGCCGGGGCGGCTTTCTTT.